The subject of this entry is one T cell receptor beta chain. In the same sample, other DNA sequences code for this CDR3. Authors' analysis steps: The assay estimated nucleated cells by amplifying reference gene primers. Generated by immunoSEQ multiplex PCR, the TCRdb table keeps only in-frame clones and is missing some. The V and J calls and clone size come from that table; D and trimming were worked out from the DNA. The table lists some 260,000 clones, 75% to 90% of them singletons. Those enrolled in Seattle joined during active infection and were followed longitudinally afterward. The sample belongs to a study of blood T cell repertoires in COVID-19. Background on the study: Acute and convalescent COVID-19 samples came from the United States, Italy and Spain. Sources were T cells, B-cell-depleted T cells, or PBMCs; the material itself was cDNA or gDNA.

The CDR3 sequence is 14 residues long. CDR1 is LNHDA, CDR2 SQIVND, per germline (reference sequence). Trimming removed 3 bases at V and 0 bases at J, with 7 bases between. This sequence originates from a woman in her seventies with COVID-19, enrolled during active disease. The sample taken for sequencing was peripheral blood. The chain has TRBV19 and TRBJ2-3; D unclear. The CDR3 sequence: CASSISGSTDTQYF. CDR3 bases: TGTGCCAGTAGTATTTCAGGCAGCACAGATACGCAGTATTTT. The full variable domain, rest sourced from reference TRBV19 and TRBJ2-3, is DGGITQSPKYLFRKEGQNVTLSCEQNLNHDAMYWYRQDPGQGLRLIYYSQIVNDFQKGDIAEGYSVSREKKESFPLTVTSAQKNPTAFYLCASSISGSTDTQYFGPGTRLTVL.